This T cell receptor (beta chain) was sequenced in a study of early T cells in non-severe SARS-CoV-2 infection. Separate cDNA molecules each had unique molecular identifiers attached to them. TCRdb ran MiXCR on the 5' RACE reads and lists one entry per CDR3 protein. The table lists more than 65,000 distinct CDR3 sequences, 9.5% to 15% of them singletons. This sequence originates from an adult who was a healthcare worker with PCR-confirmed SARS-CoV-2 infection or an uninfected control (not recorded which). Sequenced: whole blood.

CDR3: CSVEMTGNEQYF. CDR3 DNA sequence: TGCAGCGTGGAGATGACGGGAAACGAGCAGTACTTC. V is TRBV29-1 and J is TRBJ2-7; tentatively, D is TRBD2 (5 bases). With 6 bases removed from V and 5 bases from J, the gap between germline ends came to 14 bases. CDR1 and CDR2 from the germline V gene are SQVTM and ANQGSEA. The CDR3 length is 12 residues.